These 10 T cell receptor beta chains were sequenced from one sample in a study of radiotherapy plus CTLA-4 blockade in lung cancer. Profiled with immunoSEQ multiplex PCR; TCRdb holds only in-frame clones, not every one. This sample has 65,000 to 95,000 clones; around 84% occur once, and the top ten carry about 0.95%. The sample was peripheral blood, taken from a patient treated with radiotherapy plus ipilimumab. These receptors all stem from a human donor with non-small cell lung cancer who had stable disease on radiotherapy plus ipilimumab.

The chain recombines TRBV4-1 with TRBJ2-1; no reliable D call. V was clipped by 0 bases and J by 4 bases, with 10 bases between them. In germline, CDR1 is MGHRA, CDR2 YSYEKL. The CDR3 has 15 amino acids. The CDR3 here is CASSQDGLAYNEQFF. The CDR3 DNA is TGCGCCAGCAGCCAAGATGGGTTGGCTTACAATGAGCAGTTCTTC.

The genes are TRBV10-3 and TRBJ1-6; D is uncertain. CDR3 size: 13 residues. CDR1 and CDR2 from the germline V gene are ENHRY and SYGVKD. The V and J ends lost 10 bases and 10 bases respectively, with 17 bases between them. CDR3 protein: CATLDPPNSPLHF. The CDR3, as DNA: TGTGCCACCCTGGACCCCCCAAACTCACCCCTCCACTTT.

This chain joins TRBV6-5 and TRBJ2-2; D is ambiguous. CDR1 MNHEY and CDR2 SVGAGI come from the germline V gene. The CDR3 extends over 15 amino acids. The ends were cut back, 4 bases at V and 0 bases at J, with 9 bases in the middle. This CDR3 is CASSSLKPNTGELFF. As DNA, the CDR3 is TGTGCCAGCAGTTCACTCAAACCGAACACCGGGGAGCTGTTTTTT.

This chain uses TRBV5-1 with TRBJ2-1; D call uncertain. The germline gives CDR1 SGHRS, CDR2 YFSETQ. The CDR3 runs to 15 residues. V lost 4 bases, J lost 1 base, and 12 bases lay in between. The CDR3 reads CASSASGTSYNEQFF. The CDR3 DNA reads TGCGCCAGCAGCGCGTCTGGCACGTCCTACAATGAGCAGTTCTTC.

The gene calls are TRBV5-1 and TRBJ1-5; D is unresolved. Germline V gene sequence: CDR1 SGHRS, CDR2 YFSETQ. The CDR3 loop spans 15 amino acids. The germline V and J ends were trimmed by 2 bases and 1 base, with 10 bases remaining between them. Written as DNA, the CDR3 is TGCGCCAGCAGCTTAGGAGGGAACAGCAATCAGCCCCAGCATTTT. Translating gives CASSLGGNSNQPQHF.

The genes are TRBV27 and TRBJ1-2, with 10 positions matching TRBD1. V gave up 2 bases and J gave up 4 bases; unmatched junction bases: 13. The CDR3 is made up of 18 amino acids. Looked up from germline, CDR1 is MNHEY and CDR2 is SMNVEV (reference sequence). Here the CDR3 reads CASSLISGRDRGPYGYTF. The DNA of the CDR3 is TGTGCCAGCAGTTTAATCTCTGGTAGGGACAGGGGTCCCTATGGCTACACCTTC.

The rearrangement links TRBV9 to TRBJ1-2, with 9 bases lining up with TRBD1. CDR1 is SGDLS, CDR2 YYNGEE, per germline. V shed 4 bases and J 4 bases; nucleotides not matched to a gene: 8. The CDR3 consists of 15 residues. DNA of the CDR3: TGTGCCAGCAGCCCGCTCCTGGGACAGGGCTATGGCTACACCTTC. Translated, it gives CASSPLLGQGYGYTF.

The chain is built from TRBV18 and TRBJ2-3; possible D gene TRBD2, 6 bases. The CDR3 is made up of 14 amino acids. Germline CDR1 and CDR2: KGHSH and LQKENI. V was cut by 4 bases and J by 4 bases, with 12 bases left in between. This CDR3 reads CASSRIGTSDTQYF. The CDR3 DNA reads as TGTGCCAGCTCACGCATAGGGACTTCAGATACGCAGTATTTT.

The J gene is TRBJ2-1, the V gene TRBV5-4; 10 nucleotides agree with TRBD2. The germline CDR1 and CDR2 sequences are SGHNT and YYREEE (reference sequence). The CDR3 extends over 16 amino acids. The V and J ends lost 4 bases and 1 base, in that order; junction bases with no gene match: 5. The CDR3: CASSPSGGRSYNEQFF. CDR3 nucleotides: TGTGCCAGCAGCCCTAGCGGGGGCAGGTCCTACAATGAGCAGTTCTTC.

The chain has TRBV11-2 and TRBJ2-7; 7 nucleotides agree with TRBD2. The germline CDR1 and CDR2 sequences are SGHAT and FQNNGV. The CDR3 loop spans 16 amino acids. The trim removed 1 base at V and 6 bases at J, leaving 12 bases unmatched. The CDR3, as DNA: TGTGCCAGCAGCTTAGCGGCGGGGGTCGATAGGGGCGAGCAGTACTTC. The encoded protein is CASSLAAGVDRGEQYF.